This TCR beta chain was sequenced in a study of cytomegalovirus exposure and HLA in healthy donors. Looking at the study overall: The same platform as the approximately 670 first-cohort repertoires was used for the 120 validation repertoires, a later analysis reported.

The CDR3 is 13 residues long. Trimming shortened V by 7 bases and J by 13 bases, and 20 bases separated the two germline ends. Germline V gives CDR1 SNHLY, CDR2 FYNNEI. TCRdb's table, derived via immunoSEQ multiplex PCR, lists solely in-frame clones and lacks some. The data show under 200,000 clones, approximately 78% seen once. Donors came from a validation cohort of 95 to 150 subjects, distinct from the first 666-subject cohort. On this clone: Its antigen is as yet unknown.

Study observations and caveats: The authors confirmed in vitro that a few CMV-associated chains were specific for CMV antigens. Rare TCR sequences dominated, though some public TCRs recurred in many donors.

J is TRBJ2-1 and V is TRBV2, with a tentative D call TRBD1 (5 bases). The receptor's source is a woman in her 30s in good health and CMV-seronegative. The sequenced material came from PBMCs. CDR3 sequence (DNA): TGTGCCAGCAAGGGGAACAGTCGACCACTTCAGTTCTTC. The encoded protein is CASKGNSRPLQFF.